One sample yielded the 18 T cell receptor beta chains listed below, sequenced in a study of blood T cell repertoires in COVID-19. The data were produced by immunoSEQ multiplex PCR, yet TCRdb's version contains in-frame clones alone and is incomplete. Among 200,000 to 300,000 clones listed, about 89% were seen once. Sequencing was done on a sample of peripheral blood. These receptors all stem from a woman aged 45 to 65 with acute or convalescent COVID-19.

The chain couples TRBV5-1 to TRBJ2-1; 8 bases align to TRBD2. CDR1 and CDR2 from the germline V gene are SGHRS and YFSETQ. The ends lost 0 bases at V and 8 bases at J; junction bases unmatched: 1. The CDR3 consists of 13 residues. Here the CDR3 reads CASSLVLADEQFF. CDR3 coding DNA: TGCGCCAGCAGCTTGGTACTAGCGGATGAGCAGTTCTTC.

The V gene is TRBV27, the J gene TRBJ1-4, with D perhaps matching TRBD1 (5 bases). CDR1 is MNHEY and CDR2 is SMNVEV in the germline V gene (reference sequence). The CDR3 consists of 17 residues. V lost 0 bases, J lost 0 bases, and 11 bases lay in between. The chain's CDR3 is CASSLSWGRTTNEKLFF. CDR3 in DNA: TGTGCCAGCAGTTTATCGTGGGGCAGGACAACTAATGAAAAACTGTTTTTT.

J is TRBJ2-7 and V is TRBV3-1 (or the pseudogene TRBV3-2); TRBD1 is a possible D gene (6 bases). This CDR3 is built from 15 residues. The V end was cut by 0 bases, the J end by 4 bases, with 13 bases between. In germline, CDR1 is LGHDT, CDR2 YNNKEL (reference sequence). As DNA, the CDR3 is TGTGCCAGCAGCCAAGAAATAGGACAGAAATACGAGCAGTACTTC. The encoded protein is CASSQEIGQKYEQYF.

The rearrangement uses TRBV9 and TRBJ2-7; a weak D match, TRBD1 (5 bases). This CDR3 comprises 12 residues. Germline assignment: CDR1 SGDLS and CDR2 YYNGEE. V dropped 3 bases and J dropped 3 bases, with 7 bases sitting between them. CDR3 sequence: CASSADSYEQYF. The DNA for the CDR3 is TGTGCCAGCAGCGCCGACAGCTACGAGCAGTACTTC.

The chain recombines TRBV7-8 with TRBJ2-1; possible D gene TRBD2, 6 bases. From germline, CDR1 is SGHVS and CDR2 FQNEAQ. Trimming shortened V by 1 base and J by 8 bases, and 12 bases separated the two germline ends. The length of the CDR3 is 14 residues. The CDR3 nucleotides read TGTGCCAGCAGCTTAGTAATGACTAGTGATGAGCAGTTCTTC. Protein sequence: CASSLVMTSDEQFF.

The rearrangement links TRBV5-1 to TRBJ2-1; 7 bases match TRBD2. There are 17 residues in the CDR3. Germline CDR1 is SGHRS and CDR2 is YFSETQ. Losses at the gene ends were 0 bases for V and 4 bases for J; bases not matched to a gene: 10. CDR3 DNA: TGCGCCAGCAGCTTGGCCTTGGGGAGGGCTTCATACAATGAGCAGTTCTTC. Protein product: CASSLALGRASYNEQFF.

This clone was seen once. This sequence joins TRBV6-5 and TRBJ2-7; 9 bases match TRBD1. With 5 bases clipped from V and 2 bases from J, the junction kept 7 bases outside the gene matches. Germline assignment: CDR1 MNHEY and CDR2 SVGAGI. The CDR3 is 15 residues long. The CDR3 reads CASSPPGTGTYEQYF. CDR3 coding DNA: TGTGCCAGCAGTCCCCCCGGGACAGGGACCTACGAGCAGTACTTC.

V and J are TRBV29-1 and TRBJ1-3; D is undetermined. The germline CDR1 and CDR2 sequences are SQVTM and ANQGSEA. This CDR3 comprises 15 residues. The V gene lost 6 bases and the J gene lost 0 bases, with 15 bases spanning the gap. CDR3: CSVMDTGSSGNTIYF. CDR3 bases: TGCAGCGTAATGGATACTGGGAGCTCTGGAAACACCATATATTTT.

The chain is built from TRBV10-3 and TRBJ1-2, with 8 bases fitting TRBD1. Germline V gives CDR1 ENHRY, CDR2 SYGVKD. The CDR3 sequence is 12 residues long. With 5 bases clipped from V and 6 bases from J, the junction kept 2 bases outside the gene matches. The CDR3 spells CAISRTGNGYTF. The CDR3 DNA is TGTGCCATCAGTAGGACAGGGAATGGCTACACCTTC.

CDR3 loop: CASSLKGQGGEQYF. The CDR3 DNA is TGTGCCAGCAGTTTAAAGGGACAGGGGGGCGAGCAGTACTTC. The genes are TRBV27 and TRBJ2-7; 11 positions agree with TRBD1. Germline CDR1 reads MNHEY; CDR2 reads SMNVEV (reference sequence). The trim removed 2 bases at V and 6 bases at J, leaving 3 bases unmatched. This CDR3 has 14 residues.

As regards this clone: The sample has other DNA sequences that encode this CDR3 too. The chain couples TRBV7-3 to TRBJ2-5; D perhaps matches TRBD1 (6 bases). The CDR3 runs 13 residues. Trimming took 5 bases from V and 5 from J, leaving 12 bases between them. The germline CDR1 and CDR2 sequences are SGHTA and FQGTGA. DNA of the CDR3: TGTGCCAGCAGCCCGGGACAACAGGAGACCCAGTACTTC. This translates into CASSPGQQETQYF.

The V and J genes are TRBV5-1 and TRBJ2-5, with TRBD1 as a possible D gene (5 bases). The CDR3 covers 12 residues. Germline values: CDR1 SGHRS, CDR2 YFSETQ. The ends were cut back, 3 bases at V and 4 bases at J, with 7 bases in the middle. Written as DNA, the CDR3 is TGCGCCAGCAGCTGGGGCGCAGAGACCCAGTACTTC. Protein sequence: CASSWGAETQYF.

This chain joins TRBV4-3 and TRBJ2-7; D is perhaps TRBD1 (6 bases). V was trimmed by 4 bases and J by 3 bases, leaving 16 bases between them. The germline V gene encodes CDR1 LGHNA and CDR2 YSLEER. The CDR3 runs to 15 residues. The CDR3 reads CASSPLVDSLYEQYF. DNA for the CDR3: TGCGCCAGCAGCCCGCTGGTGGACAGTCTCTACGAGCAGTACTTC.

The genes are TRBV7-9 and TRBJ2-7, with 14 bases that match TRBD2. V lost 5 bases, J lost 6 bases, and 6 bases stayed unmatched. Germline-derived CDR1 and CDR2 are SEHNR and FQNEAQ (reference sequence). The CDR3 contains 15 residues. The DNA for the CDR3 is TGTGCCAGCAGCCGGGGACTAGCGGGAGTCCGCGAGCAGTACTTC. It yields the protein CASSRGLAGVREQYF.

The CDR3 protein is CASSPGTNSNQPQHF. The DNA of the CDR3 is TGTGCCAGCAGCCCAGGGACAAACAGCAATCAGCCCCAGCATTTT. The chain has TRBV5-4 and TRBJ1-5; D is possibly TRBD1 (6 bases). This CDR3 has 15 residues. Trimming removed 4 bases from V and 1 base from J, with 12 bases in between. Per germline, CDR1 SGHNT and CDR2 YYREEE (reference sequence).

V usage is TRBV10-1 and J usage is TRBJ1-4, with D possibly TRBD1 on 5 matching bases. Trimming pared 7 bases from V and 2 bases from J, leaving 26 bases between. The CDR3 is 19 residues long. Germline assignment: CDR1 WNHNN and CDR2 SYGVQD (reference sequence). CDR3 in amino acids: CASTFDRPGKSDTNEKLFF. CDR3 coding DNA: TGCGCCAGCACCTTTGACCGACCAGGGAAATCGGACACTAATGAAAAACTGTTTTTT.

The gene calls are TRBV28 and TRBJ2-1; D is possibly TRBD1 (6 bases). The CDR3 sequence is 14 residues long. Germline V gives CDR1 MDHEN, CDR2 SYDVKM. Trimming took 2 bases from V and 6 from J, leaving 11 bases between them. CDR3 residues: CASSLTGRVNEQFF. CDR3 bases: TGTGCCAGCAGTTTAACAGGGAGAGTCAATGAGCAGTTCTTC.

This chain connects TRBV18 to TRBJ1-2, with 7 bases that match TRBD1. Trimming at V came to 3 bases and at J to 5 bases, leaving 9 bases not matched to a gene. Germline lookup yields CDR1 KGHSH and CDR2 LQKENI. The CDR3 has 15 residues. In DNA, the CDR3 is TGTGCCAGCTCACCCGGGCAGGGGGAGGAGTATGGCTACACCTTC. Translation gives CASSPGQGEEYGYTF.